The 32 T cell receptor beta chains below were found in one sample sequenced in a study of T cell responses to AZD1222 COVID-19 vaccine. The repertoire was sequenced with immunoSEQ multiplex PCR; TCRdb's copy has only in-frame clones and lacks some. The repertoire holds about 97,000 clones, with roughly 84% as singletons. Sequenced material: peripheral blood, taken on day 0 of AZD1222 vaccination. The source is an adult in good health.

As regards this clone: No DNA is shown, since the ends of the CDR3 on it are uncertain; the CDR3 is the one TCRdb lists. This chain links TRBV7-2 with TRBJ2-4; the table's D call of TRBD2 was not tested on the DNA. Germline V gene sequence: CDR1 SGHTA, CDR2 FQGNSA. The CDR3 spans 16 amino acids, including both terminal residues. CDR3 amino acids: CASSSSGVLAKNIQYF.

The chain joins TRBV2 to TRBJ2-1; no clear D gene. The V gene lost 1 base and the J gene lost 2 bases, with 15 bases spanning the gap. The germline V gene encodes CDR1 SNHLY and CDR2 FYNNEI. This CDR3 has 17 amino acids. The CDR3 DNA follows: TGTGCCAGCAGTGAAGAATCGACCGCGACCGCCTACAATGAGCAGTTCTTC. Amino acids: CASSEESTATAYNEQFF.

CDR3 sequence: CASSPRFLDTQYF. In DNA form, the CDR3 reads TGTGCCAGCAGCCCCCGTTTCCTGGATACGCAGTATTTT. The chain employs TRBV3-1 (or the pseudogene TRBV3-2) and TRBJ2-3; D is unclear. The germline V gene has CDR1 LGHDT and CDR2 YNNKEL (reference sequence). Trimming cost V 4 bases and J 6 bases, with 11 bases left between them. This CDR3 spans 13 amino acids.

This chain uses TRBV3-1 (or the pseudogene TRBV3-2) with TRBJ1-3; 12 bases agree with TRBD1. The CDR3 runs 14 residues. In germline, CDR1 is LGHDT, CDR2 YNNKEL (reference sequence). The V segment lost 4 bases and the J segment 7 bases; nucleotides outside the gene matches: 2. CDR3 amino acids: CASSLGTGGNTIYF. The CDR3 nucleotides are TGTGCCAGCAGCCTTGGGACAGGGGGCAACACCATATATTTT.

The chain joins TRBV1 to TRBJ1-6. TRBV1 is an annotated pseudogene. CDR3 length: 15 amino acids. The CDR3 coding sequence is TGCACCAGCAGCCAATTGACGCCAGGACGCTCACCCCTCCACTTT. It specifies CTSSQLTPGRSPLHF.

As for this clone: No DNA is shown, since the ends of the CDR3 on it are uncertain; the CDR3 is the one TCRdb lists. CDR3 in amino acids: CSVEEDRTHNQPQHFGDGLVQHF. The genes are TRBV29-1 and TRBJ1-5; no check of the table's D call, TRBD1, against the DNA was made. CDR1 SQVTM and CDR2 ANQGSEA come from the germline V gene. The CDR3 is 23 amino acids long, termini counted.

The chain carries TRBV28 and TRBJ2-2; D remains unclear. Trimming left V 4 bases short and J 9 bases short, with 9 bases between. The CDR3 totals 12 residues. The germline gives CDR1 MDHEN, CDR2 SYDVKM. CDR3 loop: CASSSYGWELFF. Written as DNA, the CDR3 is TGTGCCAGCAGTTCCTACGGATGGGAGCTGTTTTTT.

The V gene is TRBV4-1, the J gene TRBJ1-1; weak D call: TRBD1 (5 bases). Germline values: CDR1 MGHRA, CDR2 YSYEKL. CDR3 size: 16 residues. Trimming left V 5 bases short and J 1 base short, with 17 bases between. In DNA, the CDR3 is TGCGCCAGCAGCTACAGAGGGGAACTTACGAACACTGAAGCTTTCTTT. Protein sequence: CASSYRGELTNTEAFF.

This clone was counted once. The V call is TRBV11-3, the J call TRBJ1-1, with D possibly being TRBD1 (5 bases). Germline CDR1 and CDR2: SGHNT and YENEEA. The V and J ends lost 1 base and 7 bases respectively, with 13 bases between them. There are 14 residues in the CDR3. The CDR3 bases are TGTGCCAGCAGCTTAGGTGGGGGAGAGGATGAAGCTTTCTTT. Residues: CASSLGGGEDEAFF.

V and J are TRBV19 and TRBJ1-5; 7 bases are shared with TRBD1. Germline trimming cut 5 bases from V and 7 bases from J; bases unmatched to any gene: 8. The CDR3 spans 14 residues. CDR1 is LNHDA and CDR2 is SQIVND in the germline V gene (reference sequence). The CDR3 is CASSPETGFQPQHF. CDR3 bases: TGTGCCAGTAGTCCAGAGACAGGGTTCCAGCCCCAGCATTTT.

CDR3 sequence: CASSRSVASSYEQYF. The CDR3 nucleotides are TGTGCCAGCAGCCGCAGTGTGGCGAGCTCCTACGAGCAGTACTTC. V usage is TRBV6-2 or TRBV6-3 and J usage is TRBJ2-7, with D unclear. CDR1 is MNHEY, CDR2 SVGEGT, per germline. Trimming pared 6 bases from V and 0 bases from J, leaving 15 bases between. The CDR3 length is 15 residues.

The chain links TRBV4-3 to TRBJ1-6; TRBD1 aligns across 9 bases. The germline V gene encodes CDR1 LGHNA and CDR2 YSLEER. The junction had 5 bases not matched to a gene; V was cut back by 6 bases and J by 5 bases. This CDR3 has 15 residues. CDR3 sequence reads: CASSDGTGNNSPLHF. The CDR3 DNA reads TGCGCCAGCAGTGATGGGACAGGGAATAATTCACCCCTCCACTTT.

CDR3 DNA: TGCAGTGCTAGCAATAGGGATGGCTACACCTTC. It is translated as CSASNRDGYTF. This rearrangement joins TRBV20-1 to TRBJ1-2, with unresolved D. V gave up 3 bases and J gave up 6 bases, with 8 bases separating them. CDR1 and CDR2 (germline): DFQATT, SNEGSKA (reference sequence). CDR3 length: 11 residues.

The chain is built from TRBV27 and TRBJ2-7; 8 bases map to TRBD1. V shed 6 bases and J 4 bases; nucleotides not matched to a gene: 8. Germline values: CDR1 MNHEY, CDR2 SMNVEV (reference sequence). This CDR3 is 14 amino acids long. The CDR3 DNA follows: TGTGCCAGCAGCTCCGGGACAGGTCCGTACGAGCAGTACTTC. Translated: CASSSGTGPYEQYF.

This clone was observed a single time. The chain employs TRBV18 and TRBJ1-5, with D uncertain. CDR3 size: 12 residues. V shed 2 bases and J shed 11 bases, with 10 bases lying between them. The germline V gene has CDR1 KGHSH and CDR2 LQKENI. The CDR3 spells CASSPNDGAQHF. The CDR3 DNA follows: TGTGCCAGCTCACCAAACGACGGGGCCCAGCATTTT. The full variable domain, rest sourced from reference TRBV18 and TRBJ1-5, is NAGVMQNPRHLVRRRGQEARLRCSPMKGHSHVYWYRQLPEEGLKFMVYLQKENIIDESGMPKERFSAEFPKEGPSILRIQQVVRGDSAAYFCASSPNDGAQHFGDGTRLSIL.

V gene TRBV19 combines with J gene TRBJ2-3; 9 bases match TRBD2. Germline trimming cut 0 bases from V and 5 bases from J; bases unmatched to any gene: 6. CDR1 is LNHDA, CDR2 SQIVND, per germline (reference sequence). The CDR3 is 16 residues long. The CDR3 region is CASSIDAGGPKDTQYF. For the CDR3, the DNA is TGTGCCAGTAGTATAGATGCGGGGGGGCCGAAAGATACGCAGTATTTT.

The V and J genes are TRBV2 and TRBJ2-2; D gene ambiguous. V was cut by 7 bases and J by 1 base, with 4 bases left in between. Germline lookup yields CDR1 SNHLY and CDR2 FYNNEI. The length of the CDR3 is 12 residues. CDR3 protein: CASNWNTGELFF. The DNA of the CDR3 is TGTGCCAGCAACTGGAACACCGGGGAGCTGTTTTTT.

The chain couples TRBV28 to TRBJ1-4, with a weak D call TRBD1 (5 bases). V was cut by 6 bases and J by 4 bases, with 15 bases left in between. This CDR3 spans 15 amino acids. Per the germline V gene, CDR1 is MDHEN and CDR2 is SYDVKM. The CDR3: CASRRSGVGNEKLFF. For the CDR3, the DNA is TGTGCCAGCAGGCGATCGGGGGTGGGTAATGAAAAACTGTTTTTT.

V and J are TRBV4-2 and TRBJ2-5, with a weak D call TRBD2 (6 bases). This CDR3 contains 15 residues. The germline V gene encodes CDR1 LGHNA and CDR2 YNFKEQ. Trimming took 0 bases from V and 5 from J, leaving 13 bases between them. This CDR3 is CASSQEPAGFETQYF. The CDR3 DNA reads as TGTGCCAGCAGCCAAGAACCGGCGGGGTTCGAGACCCAGTACTTC.

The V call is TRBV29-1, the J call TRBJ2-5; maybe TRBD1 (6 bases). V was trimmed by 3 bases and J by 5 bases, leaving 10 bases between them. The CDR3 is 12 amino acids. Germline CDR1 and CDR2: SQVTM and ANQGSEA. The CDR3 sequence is CSVDRQVETQYF. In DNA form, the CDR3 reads TGCAGCGTTGACCGACAGGTGGAGACCCAGTACTTC.

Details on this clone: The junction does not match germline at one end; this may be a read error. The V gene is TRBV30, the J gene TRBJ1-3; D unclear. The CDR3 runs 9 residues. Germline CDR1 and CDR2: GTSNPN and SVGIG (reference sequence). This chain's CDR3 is CAWRSVPRF. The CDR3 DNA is TGTGCCTGGAGGTCGGTCCCCCGGTTT.

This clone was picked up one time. The CDR3 DNA is TGCAGCGTCTGGGCGCAGATCGGAAACACCATATATTTT. It specifies CSVWAQIGNTIYF. The chain uses TRBV29-1 and TRBJ1-3; no definite D call. V dropped 6 bases and J dropped 4 bases, with 13 bases sitting between them. This CDR3 has 13 amino acids. In germline, CDR1 is SQVTM, CDR2 ANQGSEA.

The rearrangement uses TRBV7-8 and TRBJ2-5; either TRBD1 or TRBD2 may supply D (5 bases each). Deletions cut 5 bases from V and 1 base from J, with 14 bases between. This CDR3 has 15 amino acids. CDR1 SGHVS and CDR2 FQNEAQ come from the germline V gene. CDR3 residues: CASSPSGGIQETQYF. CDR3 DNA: TGTGCCAGCAGCCCGTCTGGGGGAATCCAAGAGACCCAGTACTTC.

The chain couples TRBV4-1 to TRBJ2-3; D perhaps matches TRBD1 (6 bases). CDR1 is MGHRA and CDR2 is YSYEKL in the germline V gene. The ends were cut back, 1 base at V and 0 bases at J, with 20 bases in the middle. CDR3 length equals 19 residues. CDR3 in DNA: TGCGCCAGCAGCCAAGGTCTACTCAAAGGGGGAGTTAGCACAGATACGCAGTATTTT. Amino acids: CASSQGLLKGGVSTDTQYF.

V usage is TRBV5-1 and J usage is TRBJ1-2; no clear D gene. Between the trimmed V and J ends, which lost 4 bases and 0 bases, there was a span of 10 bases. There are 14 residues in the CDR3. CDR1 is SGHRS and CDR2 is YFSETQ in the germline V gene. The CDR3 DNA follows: TGCGCCAGCAGCCCGGAAGGGTCTAACTATGGCTACACCTTC. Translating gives CASSPEGSNYGYTF.

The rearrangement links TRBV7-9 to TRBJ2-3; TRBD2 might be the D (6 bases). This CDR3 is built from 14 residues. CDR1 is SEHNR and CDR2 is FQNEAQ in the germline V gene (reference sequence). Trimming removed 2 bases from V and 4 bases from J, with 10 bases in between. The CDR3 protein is CASSLTGVPDTQYF. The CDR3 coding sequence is TGTGCCAGCAGCTTAACGGGGGTCCCAGATACGCAGTATTTT.

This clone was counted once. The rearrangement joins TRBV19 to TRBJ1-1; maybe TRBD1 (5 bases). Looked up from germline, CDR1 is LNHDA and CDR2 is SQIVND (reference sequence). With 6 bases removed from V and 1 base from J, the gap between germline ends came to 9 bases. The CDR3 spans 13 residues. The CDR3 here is CASSVTANTEAFF. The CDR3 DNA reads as TGTGCCAGTAGCGTGACAGCGAACACTGAAGCTTTCTTT.

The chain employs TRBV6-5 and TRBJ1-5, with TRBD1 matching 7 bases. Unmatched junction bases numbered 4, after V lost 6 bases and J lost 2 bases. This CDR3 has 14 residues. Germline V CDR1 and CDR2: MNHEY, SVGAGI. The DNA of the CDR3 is TGTGCCAGCAGACCTGACAGGGGCAATCAGCCCCAGCATTTT. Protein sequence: CASRPDRGNQPQHF.

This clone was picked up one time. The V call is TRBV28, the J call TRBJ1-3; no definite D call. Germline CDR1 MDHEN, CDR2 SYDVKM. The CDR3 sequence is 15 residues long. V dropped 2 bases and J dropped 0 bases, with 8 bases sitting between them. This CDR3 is CASSLLGSSGNTIYF. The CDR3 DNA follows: TGTGCCAGCAGTTTACTGGGGAGCTCTGGAAACACCATATATTTT.

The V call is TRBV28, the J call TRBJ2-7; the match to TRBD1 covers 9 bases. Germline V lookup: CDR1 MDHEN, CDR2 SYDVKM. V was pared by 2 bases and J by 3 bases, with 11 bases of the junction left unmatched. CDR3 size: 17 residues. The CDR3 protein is CASSLVVSGQGIYEQYF. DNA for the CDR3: TGTGCCAGCAGTTTAGTTGTTTCGGGACAGGGTATCTACGAGCAGTACTTC.

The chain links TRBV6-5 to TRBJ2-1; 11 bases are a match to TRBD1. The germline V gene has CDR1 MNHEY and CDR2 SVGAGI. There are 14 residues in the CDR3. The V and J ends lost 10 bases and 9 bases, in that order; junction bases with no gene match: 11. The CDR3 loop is CATFGDRGIIEQFF. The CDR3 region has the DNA TGTGCCACCTTCGGGGACAGGGGGATTATTGAGCAGTTCTTC.

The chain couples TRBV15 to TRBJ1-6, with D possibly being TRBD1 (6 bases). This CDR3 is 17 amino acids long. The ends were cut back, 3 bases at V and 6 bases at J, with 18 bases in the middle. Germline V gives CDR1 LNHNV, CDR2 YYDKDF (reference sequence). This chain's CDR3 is CATSRGRGGLSNSPLHF. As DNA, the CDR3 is TGTGCCACCAGCAGGGGGCGCGGGGGCTTGAGTAATTCACCCCTCCACTTT.